The clone carrying this T cell receptor (beta chain) was observed a few times. From the RT-PCR reads, TCRdb called clonotypes with MiXCR, one entry per CDR3 protein. The data show about 650,000 distinct CDR3 sequences, 14% seen once. The sample is drawn from a study of response to subunit inactivated influenza vaccine. This TCR was recovered from a man aged 50 to 59 who received an inactivated influenza vaccine. The sequenced sample was PBMCs from blood, obtained 14 to 15 days before vaccination.

The CDR3 here is CASSLVDVRLAGLGANNEQFF. The CDR3 DNA reads TGTGCCAGCAGCTTGGTGGATGTGAGACTAGCGGGTTTAGGGGCCAACAATGAGCAGTTCTTC. The V and J genes are TRBV5-6 and TRBJ2-1; 10 nucleotides align to TRBD2. The CDR3 sequence is 21 residues long. With V trimmed by 0 bases and J by 5 bases, 20 bases remained unmatched. The germline CDR1 and CDR2 sequences are SGHDT and YYEEEE. The full variable domain, in which reference TRBV5-6 and TRBJ2-1 provide the parts outside the CDR3, is DAGVTQSPTHLIKTRGQQVTLRCSPKSGHDTVSWYQQALGQGPQFIFQYYEEEERQRGNFPDRFSGHQFPNYSSELNVNALLLGDSALYLCASSLVDVRLAGLGANNEQFFGPGTRLTVL.